Below, 15 T cell receptor beta chains from the same sample are listed, as sequenced in a study of regulatory T cells in long-lasting Graves disease. Specified time point: newly diagnosed GD, antithyroid drugs for less than 3 months. Generation of the TCR library employed RNA extracted from PBMCs. Through Arm-PCR of CDR3 regions and iRepertoire HTBI primers, TCR beta libraries were built. TCRdb itself ran the multiplex PCR reads through MiXCR, one entry per CDR3 protein. The repertoire consists of approximately 400,000 distinct CDR3 sequences, with approximately 15% occurring once and the leading ten covering about 8.3%. Separately, the same data were catalogued under a study of T cells in Graves' hyperthyroidism and ophthalmopathy.

The starting material was peripheral blood mononuclear cells (PBMCs), obtained at new diagnosis, from a patient treated with antithyroid drugs. The receptors here all came from a woman aged 40 to 50 with Graves disease.

CDR3 coding DNA: TGTGCCACCAGAGTAGGGGATCAGCCCCAGCATTTT. Its protein product is CATRVGDQPQHF. The V and J genes are TRBV15 and TRBJ1-5, with D tentatively TRBD1 (5 bases). Germline CDR1 and CDR2: LNHNV and YYDKDF (reference sequence). The ends were cut back, 6 bases at V and 5 bases at J, with 8 bases in the middle. This CDR3 has 12 residues.

This clonotype was detected many times. V is TRBV7-2 and J is TRBJ1-2; D gene unclear. This CDR3 contains 14 residues. In germline, CDR1 is SGHTA, CDR2 FQGNSA. Trimming took 1 base from V and 8 from J, leaving 14 bases between them. The CDR3 DNA reads as TGTGCCAGCAGCTTAGGGCTTGGCGTCGGGGGCTACACCTTC. This gives the protein CASSLGLGVGGYTF.

This rearrangement joins TRBV7-9 to TRBJ2-1, with 13 bases matching TRBD2. Germline CDR1 and CDR2: SEHNR and FQNEAQ (reference sequence). V shed 5 bases, J shed 6 bases, and the junction held 10 bases outside the gene matches. The CDR3 is 17 residues long. The CDR3 DNA reads TGTGCCAGCAGCCCACGGACTAGCGGGAGCAACGCCAATGAGCAGTTCTTC. Protein: CASSPRTSGSNANEQFF.

This clonotype showed up many times. The chain carries TRBV13 and TRBJ1-4; D remains ambiguous. The CDR3 has 16 residues. The ends were cut back, 2 bases at V and 0 bases at J, with 10 bases in the middle. The germline V gene has CDR1 PRHDT and CDR2 FYEKMQ (reference sequence). CDR3 sequence reads: CASSLYTGATNEKLFF. The CDR3 nucleotides are TGTGCCAGCAGCTTATATACGGGAGCAACTAATGAAAAACTGTTTTTT.

For this clonotype: This may be a read error, as it is one base from a much larger clone. The chain couples TRBV5-1 to TRBJ2-3; 8 positions match TRBD2. Germline V gene sequence: CDR1 SGHRS, CDR2 YFSETQ. The ends lost 0 bases at V and 0 bases at J; junction bases unmatched: 6. This CDR3 has 17 residues. DNA of the CDR3: TGCGCCAGCAGCTTGGTCAGGACTAGCACTAGCACAGATACGCAGTATTTT. This translates into CASSLVRTSTSTDTQYF.

The V call is TRBV25-1, the J call TRBJ2-1, with unresolved D. V was cut by 5 bases and J by 6 bases, with 14 bases left in between. The CDR3 spans 14 residues. The germline CDR1 and CDR2 sequences are MGHDK and SYGVNS. The CDR3 reads CASSFGQSPNEQFF. The CDR3, as DNA: TGTGCCAGCAGTTTTGGCCAATCCCCCAATGAGCAGTTCTTC. Together with reference TRBV25-1 and TRBJ2-1, the CDR3 gives the full variable domain: EADIYQTPRYLVIGTGKKITLECSQTMGHDKMYWYQQDPGMELHLIHYSYGVNSTEKGDLSSESTVSRIRTEHFPLTLESARPSHTSQYLCASSFGQSPNEQFFGPGTRLTVL.

This clonotype turned up a few times. The chain employs TRBV30 and TRBJ2-3; possible D gene TRBD2, 5 bases. CDR1 is GTSNPN, CDR2 SVGIG, per germline (reference sequence). The length of the CDR3 is 13 residues. V was pared by 5 bases and J by 1 base, with 10 bases between. In DNA, the CDR3 is TGTGCCTGGGGACTCACACGCACAGATACGCAGTATTTT. Translating it yields CAWGLTRTDTQYF.

This clonotype was counted at least ten times. This rearrangement joins TRBV11-2 to TRBJ2-1; D possibly corresponds to TRBD2 (8 bases). The CDR3 has 16 residues. V was trimmed by 4 bases and J by 6 bases, leaving 19 bases between them. In germline, CDR1 is SGHAT, CDR2 FQNNGV. CDR3 residues: CASSSAGGLGPNEQFF. The CDR3, as DNA: TGTGCCAGCAGCTCCGCAGGGGGACTAGGCCCCAATGAGCAGTTCTTC.

This clonotype was detected a few times. The chain has TRBV6-2 or TRBV6-3 and TRBJ1-4; D may be TRBD1 (5 bases). Germline V gives CDR1 MNHEY, CDR2 SVGEGT. This CDR3 is built from 14 residues. The V gene lost 4 bases and the J gene lost 4 bases, with 10 bases spanning the gap. In DNA form, the CDR3 reads TGTGCCAGCAGTTTACAGGCATTTAATGAAAAACTGTTTTTT. It yields the protein CASSLQAFNEKLFF.

This clonotype was found many times. The J gene is TRBJ2-1, the V gene TRBV10-1; TRBD2 is a possible D gene (5 bases). The germline CDR1 and CDR2 sequences are WNHNN and SYGVQD (reference sequence). V was shortened by 4 bases and J by 7 bases, with 11 bases between the two germline ends. The CDR3 is made up of 13 amino acids. The DNA for the CDR3 is TGCGCCAGCAGTGCCCGGCGCGGGAATGAGCAGTTCTTC. Amino acids: CASSARRGNEQFF.

Details on this clonotype: It is likely a read error: a sequence one base away is far more abundant. The rearrangement links TRBV7-9 to TRBJ2-5, with TRBD2 as a possible D gene (6 bases). Germline lookup yields CDR1 SEHNR and CDR2 FQNEAQ (reference sequence). V lost 5 bases and J 11 bases, leaving 24 bases between the germline ends. The CDR3 is 15 amino acids. CDR3: CASSPTRAGYNEQYF. The CDR3 nucleotides read TGTGCCAGCAGCCCCACCCGAGCGGGCTACAATGAGCAGTACTTC.

This clonotype was seen only once. A much more abundant neighbour one base away suggests this may be a read error. The chain employs TRBV7-8 and TRBJ2-7; tentatively, D is TRBD1 or TRBD2 (6 bases each). The tail of the sequence fits TRBJ2-1 better, so the J call may be wrong. The length of the CDR3 is 16 residues. Germline CDR1 is SGHVS and CDR2 is FQNEAQ. Here the CDR3 reads CASSPLGGPTSYEQFF. Written as DNA, the CDR3 is TGTGCCAGCAGCCCTCTAGGGGGGCCCACCTCCTACGAGCAGTTCTTC.

In its sample, this clonotype was seen many times. The chain combines TRBV5-5 with TRBJ2-5, with TRBD2 matching over 9 bases. J was trimmed by 2 bases and V by 2 bases; bases with no gene match: 7. This CDR3 is built from 16 residues. Germline V CDR1 and CDR2: SGHKS, YYEKEE (reference sequence). The CDR3 is CASSLSGRNRQETQYF. Written as DNA, the CDR3 is TGTGCCAGCAGCTTAAGCGGGAGGAACAGACAAGAGACCCAGTACTTC. Complete variable domain (other parts from reference TRBV5-5 and TRBJ2-5): DAGVTQSPTHLIKTRGQQVTLRCSPISGHKSVSWYQQVLGQGPQFIFQYYEKEERGRGNFPDRFSARQFPNYSSELNVNALLLGDSALYLCASSLSGRNRQETQYFGPGTRLLVL.

In this sample, this clonotype turned up many times. The V gene is TRBV11-1, the J gene TRBJ1-2; maybe TRBD1 (6 bases). Between the trimmed V and J ends, which lost 2 bases and 8 bases, there was a span of 12 bases. Germline loops: CDR1 SGHAT, CDR2 FQDESV (reference sequence). CDR3 length: 13 residues. The CDR3 nucleotides are TGTGCCAGCAGCTTAACCGGGACAAACGGCTACACCTTC. Its protein is CASSLTGTNGYTF.

This clonotype turned up a few times. Here the CDR3 DNA reads TGTGCCAGTAGAATCGGTACTAGCGGGAGCGGCGAGCAGTACTTC. It specifies CASRIGTSGSGEQYF. The V gene is TRBV19, the J gene TRBJ2-7; 11 bases are a match to TRBD2. This CDR3 has 15 amino acids. CDR1 and CDR2 (germline): LNHDA, SQIVND (reference sequence). Trimming cost V 6 bases and J 6 bases; bases outside gene matches: 10.